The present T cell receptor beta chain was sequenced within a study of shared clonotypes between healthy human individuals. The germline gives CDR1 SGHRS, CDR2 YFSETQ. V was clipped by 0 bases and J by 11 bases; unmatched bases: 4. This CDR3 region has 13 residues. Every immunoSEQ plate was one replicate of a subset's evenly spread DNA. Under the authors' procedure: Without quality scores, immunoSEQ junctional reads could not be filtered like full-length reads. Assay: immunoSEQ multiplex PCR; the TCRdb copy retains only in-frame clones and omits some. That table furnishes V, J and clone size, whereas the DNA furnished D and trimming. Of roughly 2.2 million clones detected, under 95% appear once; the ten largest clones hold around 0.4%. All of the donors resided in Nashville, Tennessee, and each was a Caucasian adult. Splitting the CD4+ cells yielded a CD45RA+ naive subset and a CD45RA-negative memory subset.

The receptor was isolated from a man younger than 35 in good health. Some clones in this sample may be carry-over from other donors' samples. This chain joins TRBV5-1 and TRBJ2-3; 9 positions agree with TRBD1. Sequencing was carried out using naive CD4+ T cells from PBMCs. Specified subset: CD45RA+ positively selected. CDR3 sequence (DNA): TGCGCCAGCAGCTTGGATGGGACAGGGTGGCAGTATTTT. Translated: CASSLDGTGWQYF.